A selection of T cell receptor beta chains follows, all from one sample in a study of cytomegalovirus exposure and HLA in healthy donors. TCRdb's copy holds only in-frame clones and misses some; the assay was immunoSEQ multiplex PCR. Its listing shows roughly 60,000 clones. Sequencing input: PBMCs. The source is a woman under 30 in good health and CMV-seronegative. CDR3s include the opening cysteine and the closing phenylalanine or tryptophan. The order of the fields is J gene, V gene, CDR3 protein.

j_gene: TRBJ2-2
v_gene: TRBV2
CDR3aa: CASKRDTYTGELFF

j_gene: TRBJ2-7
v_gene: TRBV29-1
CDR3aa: CSVERASGEQYF

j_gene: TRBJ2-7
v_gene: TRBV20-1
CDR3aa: CSATGAYEQYF

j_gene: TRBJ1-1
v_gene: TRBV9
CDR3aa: CASSVAPGLNTEAFF

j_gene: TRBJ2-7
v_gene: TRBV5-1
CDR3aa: CASSLVFELGQSSYEQYF

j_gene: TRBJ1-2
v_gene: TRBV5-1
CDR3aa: CASSLVQDSYGYTF

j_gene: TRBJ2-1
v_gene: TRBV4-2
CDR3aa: CASSQEDAYNEQFF

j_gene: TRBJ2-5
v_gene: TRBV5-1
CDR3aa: CASSSDLGGETQYF

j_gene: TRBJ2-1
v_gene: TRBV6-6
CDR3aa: CASSSHGDYSYNEQFF

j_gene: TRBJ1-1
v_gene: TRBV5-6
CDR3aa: CASSSFPVMNTEAFF

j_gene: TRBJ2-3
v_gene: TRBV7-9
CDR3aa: CASSSWGSGDYTDTQYF

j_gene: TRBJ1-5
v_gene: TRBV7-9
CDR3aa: CASSWGHGSNQPQHF

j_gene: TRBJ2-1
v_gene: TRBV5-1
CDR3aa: CASSNDLGADNEQFF

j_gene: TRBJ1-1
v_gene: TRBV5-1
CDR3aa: CASRSQGAGTEAFF

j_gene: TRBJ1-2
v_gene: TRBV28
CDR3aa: CASSLTGAVYGYTF

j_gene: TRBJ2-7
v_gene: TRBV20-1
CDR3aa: CSAADRYEQYF

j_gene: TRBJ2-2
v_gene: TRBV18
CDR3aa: CASSQGQGTGELFF

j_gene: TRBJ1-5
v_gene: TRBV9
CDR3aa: CASRLGADDNQPQHF

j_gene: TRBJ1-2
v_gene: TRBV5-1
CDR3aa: CASSLAGQGPSYGYTF

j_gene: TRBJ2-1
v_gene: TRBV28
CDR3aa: CASSLQGTGSYNEQFF

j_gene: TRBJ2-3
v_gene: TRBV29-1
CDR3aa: CSTDSSSGPSDKQYF

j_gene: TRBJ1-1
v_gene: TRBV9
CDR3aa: CASRKITGVTEAFF

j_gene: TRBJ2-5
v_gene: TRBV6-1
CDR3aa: CASRDLAGGETQYF

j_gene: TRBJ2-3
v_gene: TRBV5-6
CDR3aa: CASSLTSTDTQYF

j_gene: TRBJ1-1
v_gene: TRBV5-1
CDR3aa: CASSLDRANTEAFF

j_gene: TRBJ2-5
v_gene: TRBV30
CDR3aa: CAWRLAGGSETQYF

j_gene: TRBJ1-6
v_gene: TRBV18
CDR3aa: CASSPSSSYNSPLHF

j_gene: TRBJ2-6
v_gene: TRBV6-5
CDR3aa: CASSDQGGANVLTF

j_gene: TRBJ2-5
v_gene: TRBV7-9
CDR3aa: CASSLSGTGEGETQYF

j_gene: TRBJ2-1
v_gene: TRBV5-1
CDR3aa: CASRRAGDSYNEQFF

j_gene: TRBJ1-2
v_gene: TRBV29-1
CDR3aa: CSVRSISGGVGYTF

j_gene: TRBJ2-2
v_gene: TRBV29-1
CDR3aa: CSVPVAGWAGELFF

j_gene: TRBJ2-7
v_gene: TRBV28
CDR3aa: CASSSAGTGGNEQYF

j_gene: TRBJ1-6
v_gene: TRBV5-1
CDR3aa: CASRQAAGTSSYNSPLHF

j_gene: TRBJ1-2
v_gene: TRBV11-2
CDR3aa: CASSASYRGGYTF

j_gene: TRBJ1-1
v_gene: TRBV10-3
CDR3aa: CAISEPTTGGDTEAFF

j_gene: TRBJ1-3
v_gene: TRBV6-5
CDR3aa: CASTKQGLSGNTIYF

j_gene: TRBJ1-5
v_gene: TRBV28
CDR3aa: CASSVNQPQHF

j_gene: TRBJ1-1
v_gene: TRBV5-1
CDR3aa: CASSAQPDTEAFF

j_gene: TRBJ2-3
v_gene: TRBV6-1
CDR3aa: CASSEAGSGGALDKQYF

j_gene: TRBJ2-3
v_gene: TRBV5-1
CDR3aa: CASSLSTGTDTQYF

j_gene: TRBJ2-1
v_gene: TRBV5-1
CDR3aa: CASSPGGTGPHNEQFF

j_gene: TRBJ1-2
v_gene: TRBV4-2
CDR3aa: CASSQTGNHYGYTF

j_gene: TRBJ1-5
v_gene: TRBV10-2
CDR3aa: CASSDLRGLNQPQHF

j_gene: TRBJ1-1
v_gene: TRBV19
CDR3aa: CATWEGTTMNTEAFF

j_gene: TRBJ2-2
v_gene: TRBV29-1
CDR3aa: CSAGTVNTGELFF

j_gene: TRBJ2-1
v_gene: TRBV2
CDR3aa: CASSATRFSPNEQFF

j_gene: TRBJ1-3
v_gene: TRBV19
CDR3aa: CATKNRSGNTIYF

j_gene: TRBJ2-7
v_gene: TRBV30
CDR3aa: CAWSLGGTGAYEQYF

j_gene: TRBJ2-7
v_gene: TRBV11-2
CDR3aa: CASSPNSGSYEQYF

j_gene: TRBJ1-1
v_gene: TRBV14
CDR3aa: CASSQGAGSLNTEAFF

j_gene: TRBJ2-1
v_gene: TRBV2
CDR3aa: CASSGEGSYNEQFF

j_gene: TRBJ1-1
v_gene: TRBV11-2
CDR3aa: CASSRTGTDVTEAFF

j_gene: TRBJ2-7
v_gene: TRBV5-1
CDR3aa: CASSFPGTDYEQYF

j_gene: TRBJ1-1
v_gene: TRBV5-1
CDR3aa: CASSLAPGTNTEAFF

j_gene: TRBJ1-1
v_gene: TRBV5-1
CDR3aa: CASSLGAGTGVNTEAFF

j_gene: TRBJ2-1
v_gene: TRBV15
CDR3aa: CATSRDQSLYSSNEQFF

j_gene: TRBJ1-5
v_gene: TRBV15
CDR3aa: CATSGRTGAHQPQHF

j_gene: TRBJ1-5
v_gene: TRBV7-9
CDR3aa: CASSLGQVINQPQHF

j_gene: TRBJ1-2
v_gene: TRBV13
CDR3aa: CASSFLENGYTF